This T cell receptor (beta chain) was identified during a study of vaccination effects on CD4 cells after COVID-19. Study overall: A median of 72 days separated the second dose and sampling.

Produced via immunoSEQ multiplex PCR; TCRdb's table is partial and in-frame only. The table has about 73,000 clones, less than 75% seen once. This clone was seen only once. Its antigen is still unknown. Following culture for 9 to 11 days, CD4+ T cells were isolated. BNT162b2 vaccine or mRNA-1273 vaccine was given to participants in two doses. This specimen was CD4+ T cells from PBMCs cultured without peptide, taken after COVID-19 vaccination. This receptor was taken from a human donor who received a COVID-19 vaccine.

Written as DNA, the CDR3 is TGCGCCAGCAGCTGGAGCCGGACAGGGAGTGGCACCGGGGAGCTGTTTTTT. Amino acids: CASSWSRTGSGTGELFF. The gene calls are TRBV5-1 and TRBJ2-2; the match to TRBD1 covers 8 bases. The germline V gene encodes CDR1 SGHRS and CDR2 YFSETQ. The V gene end was trimmed by 3 bases and the J gene end by 4 bases; junction bases not matched to a gene: 11. This CDR3 is 17 amino acids long.